Presented here are 15 T cell receptor beta chains from one specimen sequenced in a study of PD-1 blockade in mismatch repair-deficient tumors. Clones were read by immunoSEQ multiplex PCR, and TCRdb kept only the in-frame ones, dropping some. The sample shows about 39,000 clones, approximately 80% of them seen only once. The sample in question was PBMCs, obtained roughly nine months after starting pembrolizumab. These receptors originate from an adult with mismatch repair-deficient cancer.

This clone was seen once. The CDR3 DNA reads as TGTGCCAGCAACCAGGGACAGGGGATTTACAATGAGCAGTTCTTC. Its translation is CASNQGQGIYNEQFF. V usage is TRBV28 and J usage is TRBJ2-1, with 10 bases lining up with TRBD1. This CDR3 comprises 15 residues. After removal of 7 bases from V and 4 bases from J, the junction contained 7 bases not matched to a gene. The germline CDR1 and CDR2 sequences are MDHEN and SYDVKM. The variable domain in full, with the rest retrieved from reference TRBV28 and TRBJ2-1, is DVKVTQSSRYLVKRTGEKVFLECVQDMDHENMFWYRQDPGLGLRLIYFSYDVKMKEKGDIPEGYSVSREKKERFSLILESASTNQTSMYLCASNQGQGIYNEQFFGPGTRLTVL.

This clone is termed medium-sized. The V call is TRBV7-2, the J call TRBJ1-5; D ambiguous. The ends were cut back, 5 bases at V and 0 bases at J, with 8 bases in the middle. The CDR3 is made up of 14 amino acids. The germline gives CDR1 SGHTA, CDR2 FQGNSA. The CDR3 DNA reads as TGTGCCAGCAGCCGCGACAATAGCAATCAGCCCCAGCATTTT. This sequence encodes CASSRDNSNQPQHF. Combining the CDR3 with reference TRBV7-2 and TRBJ1-5 gives the whole variable domain GAGVSQSPSNKVTEKGKDVELRCDPISGHTALYWYRQSLGQGLEFLIYFQGNSAPDKSGLPSDRFSAERTGGSVSTLTIQRTQQEDSAVYLCASSRDNSNQPQHFGDGTRLSIL.

The genes are TRBV2 and TRBJ1-1, with a weak D call TRBD1 (5 bases). This CDR3 is built from 13 residues. The germline gives CDR1 SNHLY, CDR2 FYNNEI. The V gene lost 4 bases and the J gene lost 0 bases, with 6 bases spanning the gap. The chain's CDR3 is CASSGGVNTEAFF. As DNA, the CDR3 is TGTGCCAGCAGTGGGGGGGTGAACACTGAAGCTTTCTTT.

The chain has TRBV9 and TRBJ1-1, with a weak D call TRBD1 (5 bases). The germline V gene encodes CDR1 SGDLS and CDR2 YYNGEE. CDR3 length equals 16 residues. Between the trimmed V and J ends, which lost 3 bases and 0 bases, there was a span of 15 bases. Written as DNA, the CDR3 is TGTGCCAGCAGCGACCCCCCGACAGACATGAACACTGAAGCTTTCTTT. This gives the protein CASSDPPTDMNTEAFF.

The chain combines TRBV7-8 with TRBJ1-4, with D unresolved. The CDR3 is 16 residues long. Germline V gives CDR1 SGHVS, CDR2 FQNEAQ. With 5 bases removed from V and 10 bases from J, the gap between germline ends came to 23 bases. In nucleotides, the CDR3 is TGTGCCAGCAGCCCCCGGACGGGATCTAGGGAGGTAAAACTGTTTTTT. Translating it yields CASSPRTGSREVKLFF.

This sequence joins TRBV9 and TRBJ2-1, with unresolved D. The V gene lost 5 bases and the J gene lost 8 bases, with 5 bases spanning the gap. This CDR3 contains 10 residues. CDR1 and CDR2 (germline): SGDLS, YYNGEE. This CDR3 is CASSPDEQFF. In DNA form, the CDR3 reads TGTGCCAGCAGTCCGGATGAGCAGTTCTTC.

The gene calls are TRBV7-3 and TRBJ2-1, with 7 bases lining up with TRBD2. Germline CDR1 is SGHTA and CDR2 is FQGTGA. The CDR3 consists of 16 residues. V lost 3 bases and J lost 4; bases outside the gene matches: 9. CDR3 loop: CASSLYLREKYNEQFF. The CDR3 DNA reads TGTGCCAGCAGCTTGTACTTGCGGGAGAAGTACAATGAGCAGTTCTTC.

The gene calls are TRBV4-2 and TRBJ2-3; 12 bases agree with TRBD1. The CDR3 totals 17 residues. The germline V gene encodes CDR1 LGHNA and CDR2 YNFKEQ. Trimming cost V 5 bases and J 6 bases; bases outside gene matches: 12. The chain's CDR3 is CASSSGGGTGGGDTQYF. The CDR3 coding sequence is TGTGCCAGCAGCTCCGGCGGAGGGACAGGGGGCGGGGATACGCAGTATTTT.

This clone was picked up a small number of times. This chain connects TRBV11-2 to TRBJ2-7; 11 bases map to TRBD2. The CDR3 consists of 15 residues. J gave up 5 bases and V 5 bases, and 8 bases lay outside the gene matches. Per the germline V gene, CDR1 is SGHAT and CDR2 is FQNNGV. The CDR3, as DNA: TGTGCCAGCAGCCCAACTAGCGGGAGTCTCGACGAGCAGTACTTC. It is translated as CASSPTSGSLDEQYF.

V is TRBV20-1 and J is TRBJ2-5; D is ambiguous. Per germline, CDR1 DFQATT and CDR2 SNEGSKA (reference sequence). This CDR3 comprises 11 residues. V was clipped by 0 bases and J by 4 bases, with 3 bases between them. This CDR3 reads CSARDRETQYF. DNA for the CDR3: TGCAGTGCTAGAGATCGAGAGACCCAGTACTTC.

V gene TRBV9 combines with J gene TRBJ2-7; TRBD1 might be the D (5 bases). CDR3 length: 14 amino acids. Trimming shortened V by 0 bases and J by 1 base, and 8 bases separated the two germline ends. Germline V CDR1 and CDR2: SGDLS, YYNGEE. Here the CDR3 reads CASSVASGSYEQYF. CDR3 sequence (DNA): TGTGCCAGCAGCGTAGCTTCAGGGTCCTACGAGCAGTACTTC.

As regards this clone: One end of the junction is discordant with germline, which a read error may explain. The chain links TRBV15 to TRBJ2-7, with 9 positions matching TRBD1. This CDR3 comprises 12 residues. Germline-derived CDR1 and CDR2 are LNHNV and YYDKDF (reference sequence). The CDR3 coding sequence is TGTGCCACCAGCAGAGATCGAGGGGACAGGGTCTTC. It encodes CATSRDRGDRVF.

The CDR3 nucleotides are TGCGCCAGCAGCCAAAGACCATCTAGCGGGAGAATGGGGGAGACCCAGTACTTC. Amino acid sequence: CASSQRPSSGRMGETQYF. This chain uses TRBV4-1 with TRBJ2-5, with 10 bases aligning to TRBD2. Germline V gives CDR1 MGHRA, CDR2 YSYEKL. Trimming removed 2 bases from V and 5 bases from J; junction bases left unmatched: 14. The CDR3 totals 18 residues.

The chain's CDR3 is CASSFSHQAGELFF. CDR3 bases: TGTGCCAGCAGCTTTTCACATCAAGCCGGGGAGCTGTTTTTT. The chain links TRBV7-3 to TRBJ2-2; D is unclear. V was cut by 3 bases and J by 6 bases, with 11 bases left in between. This CDR3 is 14 amino acids long. Germline CDR1 SGHTA, CDR2 FQGTGA. The whole variable domain, filled in from reference TRBV7-3 and TRBJ2-2, reads GAGVSQTPSNKVTEKGKYVELRCDPISGHTALYWYRQSLGQGPEFLIYFQGTGAADDSGLPNDRFFAVRPEGSVSTLKIQRTERGDSAVYLCASSFSHQAGELFFGEGSRLTVL.

This chain links TRBV5-1 with TRBJ2-5; tentative D call: TRBD1 (6 bases). Germline-derived CDR1 and CDR2 are SGHRS and YFSETQ. Trimming shortened V by 0 bases and J by 8 bases, and 11 bases separated the two germline ends. The CDR3 consists of 13 residues. The CDR3 sequence: CASSLEGEITQYF. The DNA for the CDR3 is TGCGCCAGCAGCTTGGAGGGGGAGATTACCCAGTACTTC.